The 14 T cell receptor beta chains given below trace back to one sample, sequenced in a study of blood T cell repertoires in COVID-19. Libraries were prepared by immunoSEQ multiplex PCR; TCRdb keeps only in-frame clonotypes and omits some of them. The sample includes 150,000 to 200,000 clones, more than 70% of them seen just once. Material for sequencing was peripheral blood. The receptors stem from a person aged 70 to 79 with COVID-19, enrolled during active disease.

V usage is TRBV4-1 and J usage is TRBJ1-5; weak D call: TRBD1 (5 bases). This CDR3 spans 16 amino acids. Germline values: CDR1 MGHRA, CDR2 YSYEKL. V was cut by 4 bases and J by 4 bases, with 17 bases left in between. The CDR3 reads CASSLDSTVENQPQHF. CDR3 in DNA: TGCGCCAGCAGCCTCGACAGCACCGTTGAAAATCAGCCCCAGCATTTT.

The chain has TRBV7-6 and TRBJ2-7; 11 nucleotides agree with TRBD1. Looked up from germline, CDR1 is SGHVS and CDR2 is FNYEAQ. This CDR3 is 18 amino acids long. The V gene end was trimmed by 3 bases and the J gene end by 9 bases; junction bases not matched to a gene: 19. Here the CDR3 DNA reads TGTGCCAGCAGCTTGTCCCGCCGGACAGGGGGCGGTCTAGCGGGGCAGTACTTC. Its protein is CASSLSRRTGGGLAGQYF.

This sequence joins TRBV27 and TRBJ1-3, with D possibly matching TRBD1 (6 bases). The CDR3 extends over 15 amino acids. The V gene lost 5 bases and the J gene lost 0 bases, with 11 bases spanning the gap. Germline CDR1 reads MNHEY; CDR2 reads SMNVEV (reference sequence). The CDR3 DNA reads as TGTGCCAGCAGTGCCGACAGGAGCTCTGGAAACACCATATATTTT. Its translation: CASSADRSSGNTIYF.

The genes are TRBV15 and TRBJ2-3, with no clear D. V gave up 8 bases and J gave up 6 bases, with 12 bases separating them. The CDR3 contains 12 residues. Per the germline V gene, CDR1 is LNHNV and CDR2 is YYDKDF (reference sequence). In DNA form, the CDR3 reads TGTGCCACCGGCCCCCGTGTGGATACGCAGTATTTT. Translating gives CATGPRVDTQYF.

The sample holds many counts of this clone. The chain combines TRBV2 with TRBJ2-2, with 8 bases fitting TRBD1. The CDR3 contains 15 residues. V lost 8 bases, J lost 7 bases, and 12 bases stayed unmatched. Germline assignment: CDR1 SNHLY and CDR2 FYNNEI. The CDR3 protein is CASSSVQGVIGELFF. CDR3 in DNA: TGTGCCAGCTCCTCGGTACAGGGGGTCATCGGGGAGCTGTTTTTT. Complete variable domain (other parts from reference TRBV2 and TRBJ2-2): EPEVTQTPSHQVTQMGQEVILRCVPISNHLYFYWYRQILGQKVEFLVSFYNNEISEKSEIFDDQFSVERPDGSNFTLKIRSTKLEDSAMYFCASSSVQGVIGELFFGEGSRLTVL.

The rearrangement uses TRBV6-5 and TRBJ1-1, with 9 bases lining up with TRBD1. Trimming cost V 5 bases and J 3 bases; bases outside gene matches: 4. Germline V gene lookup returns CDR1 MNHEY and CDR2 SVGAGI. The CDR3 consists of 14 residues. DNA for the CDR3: TGTGCCAGCAGTCAACAGGGGGCTGACACTGAAGCTTTCTTT. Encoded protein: CASSQQGADTEAFF.

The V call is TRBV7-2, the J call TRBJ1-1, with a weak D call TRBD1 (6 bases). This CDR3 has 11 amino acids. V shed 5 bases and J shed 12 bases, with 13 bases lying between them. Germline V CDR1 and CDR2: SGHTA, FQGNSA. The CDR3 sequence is CASSPQGLTFF. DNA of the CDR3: TGTGCCAGCAGCCCCCAGGGGCTGACTTTCTTT. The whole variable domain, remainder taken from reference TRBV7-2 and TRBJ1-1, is GAGVSQSPSNKVTEKGKDVELRCDPISGHTALYWYRQSLGQGLEFLIYFQGNSAPDKSGLPSDRFSAERTGGSVSTLTIQRTQQEDSAVYLCASSPQGLTFFGQGTRLTVV.

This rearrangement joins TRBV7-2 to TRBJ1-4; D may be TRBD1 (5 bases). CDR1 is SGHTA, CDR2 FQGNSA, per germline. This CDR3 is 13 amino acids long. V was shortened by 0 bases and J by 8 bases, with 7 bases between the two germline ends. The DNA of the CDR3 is TGTGCCAGCAGCTTAGCGCGGGGCGAAAAACTGTTTTTT. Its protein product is CASSLARGEKLFF.

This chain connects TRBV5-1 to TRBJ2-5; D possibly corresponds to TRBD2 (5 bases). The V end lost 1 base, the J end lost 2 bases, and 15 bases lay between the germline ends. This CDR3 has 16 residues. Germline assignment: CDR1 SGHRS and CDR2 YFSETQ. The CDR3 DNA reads TGCGCCAGCAGCTTGTTGTCGACTACTAGGCAAGAGACCCAGTACTTC. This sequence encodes CASSLLSTTRQETQYF.

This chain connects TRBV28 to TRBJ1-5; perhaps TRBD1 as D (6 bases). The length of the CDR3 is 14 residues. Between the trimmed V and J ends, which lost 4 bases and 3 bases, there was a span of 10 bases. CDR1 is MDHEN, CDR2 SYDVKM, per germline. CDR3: CASSSGTPNQPQHF. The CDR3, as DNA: TGTGCCAGCAGTTCCGGGACACCCAATCAGCCCCAGCATTTT.

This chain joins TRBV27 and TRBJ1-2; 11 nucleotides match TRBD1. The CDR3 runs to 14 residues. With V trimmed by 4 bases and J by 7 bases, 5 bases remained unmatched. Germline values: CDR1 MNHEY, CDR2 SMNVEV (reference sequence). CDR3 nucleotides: TGTGCCAGCAGTTGGGGAGGGACAGGGGGTGGCTACACCTTC. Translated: CASSWGGTGGGYTF.

CDR3 in DNA: TGTGCCATCAGTGGCGGGGAGGAAATTAATCAGCCCCAGCATTTT. This encodes CAISGGEEINQPQHF. The V call is TRBV10-3, the J call TRBJ1-5; D gene ambiguous. This CDR3 has 15 residues. V lost 4 bases and J lost 4, with 14 bases in between. CDR1 and CDR2 from the germline V gene are ENHRY and SYGVKD.

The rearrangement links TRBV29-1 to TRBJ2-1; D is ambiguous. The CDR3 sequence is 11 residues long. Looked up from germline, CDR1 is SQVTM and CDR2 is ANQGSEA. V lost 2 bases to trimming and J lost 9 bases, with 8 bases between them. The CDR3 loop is CSVEPPTEQFF. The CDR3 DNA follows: TGCAGCGTTGAACCCCCTACTGAGCAGTTCTTC.

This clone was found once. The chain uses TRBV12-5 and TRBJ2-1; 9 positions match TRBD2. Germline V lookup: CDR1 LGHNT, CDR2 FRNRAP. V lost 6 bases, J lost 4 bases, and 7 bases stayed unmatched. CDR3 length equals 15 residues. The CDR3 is CASGVAGATYNEQFF. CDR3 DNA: TGTGCTAGTGGGGTAGCGGGGGCCACTTACAATGAGCAGTTCTTC.